The 16 T cell receptor beta chains given below trace back to one sample, sequenced in a study of shared clonotypes between healthy human individuals. Repertoires were generated with immunoSEQ multiplex PCR, while TCRdb's copy carries only in-frame clones and drops some. Seen here are some 2.1 million clones, 90% to 95% observed once, and the top ten hold around 0.13%. The sequencing sample was made of naive CD4+ T cells sorted from blood. Sample subset: CD45RA+ positively selected. Source of these receptors: a man between 18 and 35 years old in good health.

The J gene is TRBJ2-1, the V gene TRBV4-3; TRBD2 aligns across 10 bases. Germline loops: CDR1 LGHNA, CDR2 YSLEER. This CDR3 contains 15 residues. After removal of 4 bases from V and 6 bases from J, the junction contained 6 bases not matched to a gene. CDR3 coding DNA: TGCGCCAGCAGCCCAGCGGGAGGGACGGGCAATGAGCAGTTCTTC. It codes for CASSPAGGTGNEQFF.

Here the CDR3 reads CASSYSLNIQYF. The CDR3 nucleotides read TGTGCCAGCAGTTACTCCCTTAACATTCAGTACTTC. J is TRBJ2-4 and V is TRBV6-6, with D hard to call. The germline CDR1 and CDR2 sequences are MNHNY and SVGAGI (reference sequence). The CDR3 is made up of 12 amino acids. The V end was cut by 0 bases, the J end by 7 bases, with 4 bases between.

Here the CDR3 DNA reads TGTGCCAGCAGCCAAGGGTTTTTCGACGAGCAGTACTTC. Translating gives CASSQGFFDEQYF. The gene calls are TRBV4-2 and TRBJ2-7; unclear D gene. Per germline, CDR1 LGHNA and CDR2 YNFKEQ. The CDR3 runs 13 residues. V was clipped by 1 base and J by 5 bases, with 9 bases between them.

The rearrangement links TRBV29-1 to TRBJ1-1, with a possible D match to TRBD1 (5 bases). CDR3 size: 14 residues. Germline values: CDR1 SQVTM, CDR2 ANQGSEA. Between the trimmed V and J ends, which lost 1 base and 4 bases, there was a span of 13 bases. The CDR3 region is CSVEAQRGGTEAFF. CDR3 nucleotides: TGCAGCGTTGAAGCCCAGAGGGGTGGCACTGAAGCTTTCTTT.

This clone was seen just once. The sample carries other DNA sequences with the same CDR3. The gene calls are TRBV28 and TRBJ1-4; D is ambiguous. Germline lookup yields CDR1 MDHEN and CDR2 SYDVKM. V was shortened by 1 base and J by 8 bases, with 5 bases between the two germline ends. The CDR3 runs 12 residues. The CDR3 loop is CASSLLGEKLFF. The CDR3 DNA follows: TGTGCCAGCAGTTTATTGGGGGAAAAACTGTTTTTT. The full variable domain, in which reference TRBV28 and TRBJ1-4 provide the parts outside the CDR3, is DVKVTQSSRYLVKRTGEKVFLECVQDMDHENMFWYRQDPGLGLRLIYFSYDVKMKEKGDIPEGYSVSREKKERFSLILESASTNQTSMYLCASSLLGEKLFFGSGTQLSVL.

The chain has TRBV6-1 and TRBJ1-5; D remains unclear. This CDR3 spans 15 amino acids. The V end was cut by 3 bases, the J end by 0 bases, with 9 bases between. Germline lookup yields CDR1 MNHNS and CDR2 SASEGT. In DNA, the CDR3 is TGTGCCAGCAGTGAGGCAGCGAATAGCAATCAGCCCCAGCATTTT. Its translation: CASSEAANSNQPQHF.

The chain links TRBV30 to TRBJ2-2, with 9 bases that match TRBD2. Germline assignment: CDR1 GTSNPN and CDR2 SVGIG (reference sequence). There are 14 residues in the CDR3. The V and J ends lost 5 bases and 4 bases, in that order; junction bases with no gene match: 5. CDR3 DNA sequence: TGTGCCTGGGAAGCGGGGGGAGGCACCGGGGAGCTGTTTTTT. Its translation: CAWEAGGGTGELFF.

This rearrangement joins TRBV7-2 to TRBJ2-1, with D hard to call. Germline V gives CDR1 SGHTA, CDR2 FQGNSA. V was clipped by 5 bases and J by 7 bases, with 6 bases between them. CDR3 length: 11 amino acids. CDR3 bases: TGTGCCAGCAGCAACAAGAATGAGCAGTTCTTC. Translation: CASSNKNEQFF.

The rearrangement joins TRBV2 to TRBJ1-5, with no clear D. Germline CDR1 SNHLY, CDR2 FYNNEI. The V gene lost 4 bases and the J gene lost 6 bases, with 16 bases spanning the gap. The CDR3 runs to 15 residues. The CDR3 DNA follows: TGTGCCAGCAGTGGGGTCCCGCAAGGTGGTCAGCCCCAGCATTTT. Its translation: CASSGVPQGGQPQHF.

The CDR3 loop is CASSAREGNIQYF. Here the CDR3 DNA reads TGTGCCAGCAGCGCCAGGGAAGGAAACATTCAGTACTTC. The J gene is TRBJ2-4, the V gene TRBV7-2; a weak D match, TRBD1 (5 bases). This CDR3 region has 13 residues. The germline V and J ends were trimmed by 5 bases and 6 bases, with 11 bases remaining between them. The germline V gene encodes CDR1 SGHTA and CDR2 FQGNSA.

The chain joins TRBV6-5 to TRBJ1-5; D is perhaps TRBD1 (5 bases). V lost 8 bases and J lost 1, with 9 bases in between. Germline CDR1 is MNHEY and CDR2 is SVGAGI. The CDR3 length is 13 residues. Here the CDR3 DNA reads TGTGCCAGCGGGCGGGACAGCAATCAGCCCCAGCATTTT. This sequence encodes CASGRDSNQPQHF.

The V and J genes are TRBV29-1 and TRBJ1-5; D not resolved. The CDR3 runs to 14 residues. Germline V lookup: CDR1 SQVTM, CDR2 ANQGSEA. V gave up 0 bases and J gave up 9 bases, with 15 bases separating them. CDR3 nucleotide sequence: TGCAGCGTTGAAGAAGAGACACCCTCGCGGCCCCAGCATTTT. This sequence encodes CSVEEETPSRPQHF.

The CDR3: CASSDYWETPEQFF. CDR3 DNA sequence: TGTGCCAGCAGTGATTATTGGGAGACCCCCGAGCAGTTCTTC. The chain carries TRBV2 and TRBJ2-1; tentative D call: TRBD2 (5 bases). This CDR3 has 14 amino acids. CDR1 SNHLY and CDR2 FYNNEI come from the germline V gene. V was trimmed by 3 bases and J by 10 bases, leaving 16 bases between them.

The V call is TRBV4-1, the J call TRBJ1-1; a possible D gene is TRBD1 (6 bases). V was pared by 0 bases and J by 1 base, with 9 bases between. This CDR3 has 15 residues. Germline CDR1 MGHRA, CDR2 YSYEKL. The chain's CDR3 is CASSQERGRNTEAFF. The CDR3 bases are TGCGCCAGCAGCCAAGAGAGGGGGAGGAACACTGAAGCTTTCTTT.

The gene calls are TRBV5-1 and TRBJ1-1; 7 bases fit TRBD1. Germline V gene sequence: CDR1 SGHRS, CDR2 YFSETQ. This CDR3 contains 15 residues. Trimming removed 4 bases from V and 2 bases from J; junction bases left unmatched: 8. The DNA for the CDR3 is TGCGCCAGCAGCGAGCCGGGACAGTTAAACACTGAAGCTTTCTTT. Translated: CASSEPGQLNTEAFF.

The chain carries TRBV5-1 and TRBJ1-1; perhaps TRBD1 as D (5 bases). CDR3 length equals 15 residues. The V gene's germline CDR1 is SGHRS and CDR2 YFSETQ. Deletions cut 7 bases from V and 0 bases from J, with 16 bases between. CDR3 amino acids: CASSPGSVMNTEAFF. As DNA, the CDR3 is TGCGCCAGCTCCCCAGGGAGCGTCATGAACACTGAAGCTTTCTTT.